Described below is a single T cell receptor beta chain sequence and its context. TCRdb called the 5' RACE reads again in MiXCR, with one record for every CDR3 protein. The sample shows around 1.7 million distinct CDR3 sequences, about 31% of them seen only once. Germline V lookup: CDR1 MDHEN, CDR2 SYDVKM. The CDR3 runs to 16 residues. Trimming took 1 base from V and 1 from J; bases not matched to a gene: 3. This entry is derived from a study of identical twins. This TCR derives from a newborn girl in good health. This chain uses TRBV28 with TRBJ2-4; 8 positions match TRBD1. The sample comprised cord blood. In nucleotides, the CDR3 is TGTGCCAGCAGTTTATACCGGGACAGGGCCAAAAACATTCAGTACTTC. Translating gives CASSLYRDRAKNIQYF.